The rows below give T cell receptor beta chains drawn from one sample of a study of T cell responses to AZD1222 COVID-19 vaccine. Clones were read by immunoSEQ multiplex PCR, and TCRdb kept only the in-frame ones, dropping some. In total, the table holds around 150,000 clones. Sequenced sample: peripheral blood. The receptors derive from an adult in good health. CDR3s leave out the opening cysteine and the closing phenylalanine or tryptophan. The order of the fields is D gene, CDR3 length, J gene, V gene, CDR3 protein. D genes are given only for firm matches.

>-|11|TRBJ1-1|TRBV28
ASRVRGNTEAF
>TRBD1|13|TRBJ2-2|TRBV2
ASSVRQGSTGELF
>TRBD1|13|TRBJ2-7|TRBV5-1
ASSRGDSWVYEQY
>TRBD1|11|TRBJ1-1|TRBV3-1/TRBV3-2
ASSQHRGTEAF
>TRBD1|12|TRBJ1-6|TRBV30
AWSVDRANSPLH
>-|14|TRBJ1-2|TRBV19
ASSILKLQANYGYT
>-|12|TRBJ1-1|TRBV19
ASSIGPTNTEAF
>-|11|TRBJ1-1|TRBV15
ATTPRRGTEAF
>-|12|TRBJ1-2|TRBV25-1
ASSRKGGTYGYT
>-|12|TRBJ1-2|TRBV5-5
ASSLAGDDYGYT
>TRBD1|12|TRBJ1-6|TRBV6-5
ASTGQGWNSPLH
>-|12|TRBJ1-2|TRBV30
AWRLLGGNYGYT
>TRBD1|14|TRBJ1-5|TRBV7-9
ASSLAGTESNQPQH
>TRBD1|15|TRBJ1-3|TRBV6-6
ASSPTSTGFGGNTIY
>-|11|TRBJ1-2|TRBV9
ASSVTVDYGYT
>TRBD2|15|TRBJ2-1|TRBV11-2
ASSLRWLAGEYNEQF
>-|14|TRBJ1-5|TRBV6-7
ASSYSDGYSNQPQH
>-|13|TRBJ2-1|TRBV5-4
ASSFGQKNADEQF
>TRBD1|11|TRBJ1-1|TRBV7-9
ASSLAGTDEAF
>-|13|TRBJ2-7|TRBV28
ASSLGGGGTYEQY
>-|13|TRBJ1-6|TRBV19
ASSLQGNYNSPLH
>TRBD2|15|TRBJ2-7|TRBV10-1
ASSESGRGGPSYEQY
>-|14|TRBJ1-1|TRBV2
ASSREATRLNTEAF
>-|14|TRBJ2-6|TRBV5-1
ASMGSGGDGANVLT
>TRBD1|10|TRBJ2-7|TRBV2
ASSGQGYEQY
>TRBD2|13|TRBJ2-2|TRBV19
ASSLLAGATGELF
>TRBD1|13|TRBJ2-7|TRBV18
ASKSGTGGIGEQY
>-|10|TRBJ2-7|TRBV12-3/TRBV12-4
ASSYPRAEQY
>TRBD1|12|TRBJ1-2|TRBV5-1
ASSLGDRGYGYT
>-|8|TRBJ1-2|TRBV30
AWTVGGYT
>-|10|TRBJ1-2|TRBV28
ASSLQPGGYT
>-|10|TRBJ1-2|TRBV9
ASSVAGNGYT
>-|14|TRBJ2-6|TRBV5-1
ASSLAGFSGANVLT
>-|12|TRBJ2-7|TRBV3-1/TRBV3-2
ASSQDGRTLTPY
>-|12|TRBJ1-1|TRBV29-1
SVATGGVRTEAF
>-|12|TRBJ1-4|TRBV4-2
ASSPGRKKEKLF
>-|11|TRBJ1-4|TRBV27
ASKGGGREKLF
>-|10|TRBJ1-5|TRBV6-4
ASSGAPGPQH